The 25 T cell receptor beta chains below all came from one sample that was sequenced in a study of shared clonotypes between healthy human individuals. TCRdb keeps only in-frame clones here, not all; method: immunoSEQ multiplex PCR. The table includes approximately 2.3 million clones, 80% to 95% detected once. The sequenced sample was naive CD4+ T cells from PBMCs. Indicated subset: CD45RA+ positively selected. The receptors derive from a man aged 18 to 29 in good health. Some clones in this sample may be carry-over from other donors' samples.

J is TRBJ2-7 and V is TRBV7-3; possible D gene TRBD2, 7 bases. V was pared by 5 bases and J by 2 bases, with 16 bases between. From germline, CDR1 is SGHTA and CDR2 FQGTGA. The CDR3 is 15 amino acids. CDR3 bases: TGTGCCAGCAGCCTGGCAGGGGAGGGCACCTACGAGCAGTACTTC. The encoded protein is CASSLAGEGTYEQYF. The full variable domain, completed using reference TRBV7-3 and TRBJ2-7, is GAGVSQTPSNKVTEKGKYVELRCDPISGHTALYWYRQSLGQGPEFLIYFQGTGAADDSGLPNDRFFAVRPEGSVSTLKIQRTERGDSAVYLCASSLAGEGTYEQYFGPGTRLTVT.

The chain links TRBV18 to TRBJ2-5, with D possibly TRBD1 on 6 matching bases. Trimming pared 3 bases from V and 2 bases from J, leaving 10 bases between. Germline CDR1 reads KGHSH; CDR2 reads LQKENI. The length of the CDR3 is 14 residues. The CDR3 nucleotides read TGTGCCAGCTCACCCGGGACAAGACAAGAGACCCAGTACTTC. Encoded protein: CASSPGTRQETQYF.

This chain uses TRBV5-5 with TRBJ2-5; TRBD1 matches at 8 bases. There are 15 residues in the CDR3. Trimming cost V 0 bases and J 5 bases; bases outside gene matches: 6. Germline V gene lookup returns CDR1 SGHKS and CDR2 YYEKEE (reference sequence). In nucleotides, the CDR3 is TGTGCCAGCAGCTTGGCCGCAGGGGGCGGTGAGACCCAGTACTTC. Translation: CASSLAAGGGETQYF.

This chain uses TRBV7-9 with TRBJ2-3, with D maybe TRBD1 (7 bases). The CDR3 totals 16 residues. Trimming removed 1 base at V and 2 bases at J, with 13 bases between. In germline, CDR1 is SEHNR, CDR2 FQNEAQ (reference sequence). As DNA, the CDR3 is TGTGCCAGCAGCTTAGGGAGGGACAGAATCACAGATACGCAGTATTTT. This gives the protein CASSLGRDRITDTQYF. The variable domain in full, completed from reference TRBV7-9 and TRBJ2-3, reads DTGVSQNPRHKITKRGQNVTFRCDPISEHNRLYWYRQTLGQGPEFLTYFQNEAQLEKSRLLSDRFSAERPKGSFSTLEIQRTEQGDSAMYLCASSLGRDRITDTQYFGPGTRLTVL.

The V gene is TRBV18, the J gene TRBJ2-7, with 9 bases fitting TRBD2. V shed 4 bases and J 3 bases; nucleotides not matched to a gene: 1. This CDR3 has 13 residues. In germline, CDR1 is KGHSH, CDR2 LQKENI. CDR3 amino acids: CASSLTSGYEQYF. As DNA, the CDR3 is TGTGCCAGCTCACTGACTAGCGGCTACGAGCAGTACTTC.

The chain links TRBV18 to TRBJ2-5; 8 nucleotides agree with TRBD2. Looked up from germline, CDR1 is KGHSH and CDR2 is LQKENI. This CDR3 has 14 residues. V dropped 2 bases and J dropped 11; count of bases not matched to a gene: 10. CDR3 sequence: CASSPELAVGEQYF. The CDR3 bases are TGTGCCAGCTCACCAGAACTAGCGGTAGGGGAGCAGTACTTC.

The chain carries TRBV2 and TRBJ1-2, with 10 bases matching TRBD1. The CDR3 is made up of 15 amino acids. V was pared by 6 bases and J by 8 bases, with 12 bases of the junction left unmatched. Germline CDR1 reads SNHLY; CDR2 reads FYNNEI. CDR3 sequence reads: CASRKTGGGMEGYTF. CDR3 nucleotides: TGTGCCAGCAGAAAGACAGGGGGCGGGATGGAAGGCTACACCTTC.

This sequence joins TRBV5-5 and TRBJ2-3; D is unresolved. The V end was cut by 4 bases, the J end by 2 bases, with 11 bases between. Germline V gene lookup returns CDR1 SGHKS and CDR2 YYEKEE (reference sequence). The CDR3 spans 14 residues. The CDR3 spells CASSHNTNTDTQYF. The DNA for the CDR3 is TGTGCCAGCAGCCACAATACGAACACAGATACGCAGTATTTT.

The chain combines TRBV6-5 with TRBJ1-2; perhaps TRBD1 as D (5 bases). Germline V lookup: CDR1 MNHEY, CDR2 SVGAGI. The CDR3 has 15 amino acids. Trimming left V 4 bases short and J 0 bases short, with 12 bases between. The chain's CDR3 is CASSWMAGSNYGYTF. Here the CDR3 DNA reads TGTGCCAGCAGTTGGATGGCAGGGTCTAACTATGGCTACACCTTC.

The rearrangement uses TRBV6-1 and TRBJ2-5; D remains ambiguous. Germline V gene sequence: CDR1 MNHNS, CDR2 SASEGT. Between the trimmed V and J ends, which lost 6 bases and 1 base, there was a span of 6 bases. The CDR3 extends over 12 amino acids. This chain's CDR3 is CASSPSQETQYF. For the CDR3, the DNA is TGTGCCAGCAGCCCCAGCCAAGAGACCCAGTACTTC.

The rearrangement links TRBV7-9 to TRBJ2-6; possibly TRBD1 for D (6 bases). The CDR3 totals 17 residues. The germline V and J ends were trimmed by 5 bases and 2 bases, with 16 bases remaining between them. Germline CDR1 and CDR2: SEHNR and FQNEAQ (reference sequence). The chain's CDR3 is CASSPSIGTPGANVLTF. CDR3 DNA: TGTGCCAGCAGCCCTAGCATAGGGACACCTGGGGCCAACGTCCTGACTTTC.

The chain carries TRBV9 and TRBJ2-2, with D perhaps given as TRBD1 or TRBD2 (5 bases each). This CDR3 region has 15 residues. V was pared by 4 bases and J by 1 base, with 11 bases between. From germline, CDR1 is SGDLS and CDR2 YYNGEE. As DNA, the CDR3 is TGTGCCAGCAGCTTGGGACGGGGGAACACCGGGGAGCTGTTTTTT. Encoded protein: CASSLGRGNTGELFF.

The V gene is TRBV7-2, the J gene TRBJ2-7; the match to TRBD2 covers 14 bases. Germline trimming cut 4 bases from V and 2 bases from J; bases unmatched to any gene: 4. From germline, CDR1 is SGHTA and CDR2 FQGNSA. The CDR3 runs 16 residues. The CDR3 sequence is CASSSRLAGGPYEQYF. The CDR3 DNA follows: TGTGCCAGCAGCTCAAGACTAGCGGGAGGGCCCTACGAGCAGTACTTC.

This clone has a single count. The chain couples TRBV5-5 to TRBJ1-3; no firm D call. CDR1 and CDR2 (germline): SGHKS, YYEKEE (reference sequence). V was clipped by 0 bases and J by 4 bases, with 14 bases between them. The length of the CDR3 is 16 residues. The CDR3 region has the DNA TGTGCCAGCAGCTTGGACTCCCAGGAAGGAGGAAACACCATATATTTT. Translation gives CASSLDSQEGGNTIYF.

This chain joins TRBV4-1 and TRBJ2-2, with TRBD1 as a possible D gene (6 bases). The CDR3 sequence is 17 residues long. The V and J ends lost 1 base and 0 bases respectively, with 12 bases between them. CDR1 MGHRA and CDR2 YSYEKL come from the germline V gene. In DNA, the CDR3 is TGCGCCAGCAGCCAAGGTAACGGACAGACGAACACCGGGGAGCTGTTTTTT. Encoded protein: CASSQGNGQTNTGELFF.

The chain has TRBV28 and TRBJ2-4; 10 bases align to TRBD1. Germline V gene sequence: CDR1 MDHEN, CDR2 SYDVKM. The CDR3 has 17 residues. J gave up 1 base and V 5 bases, and 8 bases lay outside the gene matches. The CDR3, as DNA: TGTGCCAGCAGTATCGGACAGGGGGACATCGCCAAAAACATTCAGTACTTC. It yields the protein CASSIGQGDIAKNIQYF.

This clone was observed once. The V and J genes are TRBV20-1 and TRBJ2-1, with no clear D. CDR3 length: 10 residues. The V gene's germline CDR1 is DFQATT and CDR2 SNEGSKA (reference sequence). With 5 bases removed from V and 10 bases from J, the gap between germline ends came to 9 bases. In DNA, the CDR3 is TGCAGTGCTCTTCCCAGGGAGCAGTTCTTC. This translates into CSALPREQFF.

This clone showed up just once. The chain joins TRBV7-9 to TRBJ1-3; 8 bases fit TRBD1. After removal of 3 bases from V and 4 bases from J, the junction contained 8 bases not matched to a gene. Germline CDR1 and CDR2: SEHNR and FQNEAQ (reference sequence). This CDR3 has 16 amino acids. The CDR3 DNA follows: TGTGCCAGCAGCTTGCGGCCAGGGGGCTCCGGAAACACCATATATTTT. Its protein is CASSLRPGGSGNTIYF. Variable domain in full (rest from reference TRBV7-9 and TRBJ1-3): DTGVSQNPRHKITKRGQNVTFRCDPISEHNRLYWYRQTLGQGPEFLTYFQNEAQLEKSRLLSDRFSAERPKGSFSTLEIQRTEQGDSAMYLCASSLRPGGSGNTIYFGEGSWLTVV.

The V call is TRBV7-9, the J call TRBJ2-5; tentative D call: TRBD1 (8 bases). The germline V gene has CDR1 SEHNR and CDR2 FQNEAQ (reference sequence). The CDR3 contains 14 residues. The V end was cut by 2 bases, the J end by 5 bases, with 12 bases between. The CDR3 loop is CASSLQQGGETQYF. In nucleotides, the CDR3 is TGTGCCAGCAGCTTACAACAGGGGGGGGAGACCCAGTACTTC. Full variable domain (rest looked up from reference TRBV7-9 and TRBJ2-5): DTGVSQNPRHKITKRGQNVTFRCDPISEHNRLYWYRQTLGQGPEFLTYFQNEAQLEKSRLLSDRFSAERPKGSFSTLEIQRTEQGDSAMYLCASSLQQGGETQYFGPGTRLLVL.

In the case of this clone: The sample carries other DNA sequences with the same CDR3. The gene calls are TRBV7-2 and TRBJ1-4; D is possibly TRBD1 (5 bases). The V end was cut by 4 bases, the J end by 3 bases, with 9 bases between. This CDR3 has 14 amino acids. From germline, CDR1 is SGHTA and CDR2 FQGNSA. The CDR3 sequence is CASSSGLANEKLFF. CDR3 DNA: TGTGCCAGCAGCTCGGGACTGGCTAATGAAAAACTGTTTTTT.

The chain carries TRBV2 and TRBJ1-3; D might be TRBD1 (5 bases). The CDR3 extends over 15 amino acids. Trimming pared 8 bases from V and 0 bases from J, leaving 14 bases between. Germline V CDR1 and CDR2: SNHLY, FYNNEI. The CDR3 DNA is TGTGCCAGCCGAGAGGGGCGGAGCTCTGGAAACACCATATATTTT. It specifies CASREGRSSGNTIYF.

This clone was seen only once. The chain has TRBV19 and TRBJ1-2, with D possibly matching TRBD1 (6 bases). The CDR3 is made up of 14 amino acids. V lost 6 bases, J lost 5 bases, and 16 bases lay in between. Looked up from germline, CDR1 is LNHDA and CDR2 is SQIVND (reference sequence). The CDR3 is CASSPRAGEYGYTF. CDR3 coding DNA: TGTGCCAGTAGCCCGCGGGCAGGGGAGTATGGCTACACCTTC.

This clone appeared a few times. The chain combines TRBV28 with TRBJ1-1, with a tentative D call TRBD1 (6 bases). V lost 7 bases, J lost 0 bases, and 12 bases lay in between. Germline V gene sequence: CDR1 MDHEN, CDR2 SYDVKM. The CDR3 is 14 residues long. The CDR3 protein is CASTIGDMNTEAFF. The DNA for the CDR3 is TGTGCCAGCACTATTGGGGACATGAACACTGAAGCTTTCTTT.

In this sample, this clone turned up once. The gene calls are TRBV18 and TRBJ2-7; possibly TRBD1 or TRBD2 for D (5 bases each). V lost 1 base and J lost 5, with 15 bases in between. The CDR3 consists of 15 residues. Germline CDR1 reads KGHSH; CDR2 reads LQKENI. The CDR3 nucleotides are TGTGCCAGCTCACCACGTCGGGGCAGGGTGGACGAGCAGTACTTC. As protein: CASSPRRGRVDEQYF. The variable domain in full, completed from reference TRBV18 and TRBJ2-7, reads NAGVMQNPRHLVRRRGQEARLRCSPMKGHSHVYWYRQLPEEGLKFMVYLQKENIIDESGMPKERFSAEFPKEGPSILRIQQVVRGDSAAYFCASSPRRGRVDEQYFGPGTRLTVT.

J is TRBJ1-1 and V is TRBV7-9, with D unclear. CDR3 length: 10 amino acids. Germline-derived CDR1 and CDR2 are SEHNR and FQNEAQ (reference sequence). Between the trimmed V and J ends, which lost 11 bases and 7 bases, there was a span of 11 bases. CDR3 sequence reads: CAAGGLEAFF. CDR3 in DNA: TGTGCCGCAGGAGGACTTGAAGCTTTCTTT.